The 16 T cell receptor beta chains presented below share a single source sample, sequenced in a study of blood T cells in healthy people across ages. A sample-barcoded 5' primer and a J-beta primer mix were used in a second PCR of about 6 to 11 cycles. TCRdb reprocessed the 5' RACE reads via MiXCR and lists one record per CDR3 protein. The sample lists approximately 1,000,000 distinct CDR3 sequences; 35% to 40% were seen once. The source material was blood. The source of these receptors is a young man in good health.

The CDR3 reads CASSLEVGLYGYTF. The DNA for the CDR3 is TGTGCCAGCAGCTTAGAGGTCGGTCTATATGGCTACACCTTC. J is TRBJ1-2 and V is TRBV7-9, with D hard to call. V dropped 1 base and J dropped 5 bases, with 11 bases sitting between them. CDR3 length equals 14 residues. Germline CDR1 SEHNR, CDR2 FQNEAQ (reference sequence). The variable domain in full, with the rest retrieved from reference TRBV7-9 and TRBJ1-2, is DTGVSQNPRHKITKRGQNVTFRCDPISEHNRLYWYRQTLGQGPEFLTYFQNEAQLEKSRLLSDRFSAERPKGSFSTLEIQRTEQGDSAMYLCASSLEVGLYGYTFGSGTRLTVV.

V is TRBV20-1 and J is TRBJ1-4, with no clear D. CDR1 and CDR2 (germline): DFQATT, SNEGSKA (reference sequence). The V gene lost 6 bases and the J gene lost 11 bases, with 19 bases spanning the gap. CDR3 length equals 13 residues. CDR3 DNA sequence: TGCAGTGCCCCCCACTCGGAGGTTGGGAAACTGTTTTTT. Its translation is CSAPHSEVGKLFF.

CDR3 in amino acids: CASSLGGRAGSGNTIYF. Written as DNA, the CDR3 is TGTGCCAGCAGCTTAGGAGGCCGGGCCGGGAGTGGAAACACCATATATTTT. The chain carries TRBV7-8 and TRBJ1-3; D is undetermined. V was pared by 1 base and J by 3 bases, with 16 bases between. Germline V gene data show CDR1 as SGHVS and CDR2 as FQNEAQ. The CDR3 is made up of 17 amino acids.

This clonotype was seen only a few times. This sequence joins TRBV28 and TRBJ2-5; D not certain. The germline gives CDR1 MDHEN, CDR2 SYDVKM. CDR3 length: 16 amino acids. The V and J ends lost 2 bases and 3 bases respectively, with 16 bases between them. CDR3 bases: TGTGCCAGCAGTTTAATCGTGGAAGAATGGGAAGAGACCCAGTACTTC. Its translation: CASSLIVEEWEETQYF.

This clonotype was seen a handful of times. The chain uses TRBV12-3 or TRBV12-4 and TRBJ1-1, with 7 bases that match TRBD1. The CDR3 spans 13 residues. Unmatched junction bases numbered 3, after V lost 7 bases and J lost 1 base. The CDR3 sequence: CASMGTENTEAFF. The CDR3 nucleotides read TGTGCCAGCATGGGGACAGAGAACACTGAAGCTTTCTTT.

This clonotype came up a few times. A much larger clone differs from this one at a single base, so this may be a read error. This rearrangement joins TRBV24-1 to TRBJ2-5, with TRBD2 as a possible D gene (6 bases). Germline assignment: CDR1 KGHDR and CDR2 SFDVKD. This CDR3 has 14 residues. The V end lost 4 bases, the J end lost 11 bases, and 19 bases lay between the germline ends. The CDR3 coding sequence is TGTGCCACCAGTGAGCCGACGGACTACAATGAGCAGTACTTC. This sequence encodes CATSEPTDYNEQYF.

This clonotype showed up just a few times. A read error may explain this, as a much larger clone is one base away. This chain links TRBV7-2 with TRBJ2-1, with D uncertain. Deletions cut 5 bases from V and 13 bases from J, with 12 bases between. The CDR3 consists of 11 residues. CDR1 is SGHTA and CDR2 is FQGNSA in the germline V gene. CDR3 in DNA: TGTGCCAGCAGCCCAAAAGAGACCCAGTTCTTC. Protein sequence: CASSPKETQFF.

This chain joins TRBV4-1 and TRBJ1-4, with D tentatively TRBD1 (6 bases). The CDR3 sequence is 16 residues long. The ends were cut back, 2 bases at V and 0 bases at J, with 10 bases in the middle. Germline CDR1 is MGHRA and CDR2 is YSYEKL. The CDR3 DNA reads as TGCGCCAGCAGCCAATTAAGGGGGACAACTAATGAAAAACTGTTTTTT. Amino acids: CASSQLRGTTNEKLFF.

The chain couples TRBV6-5 to TRBJ2-7; D call uncertain. Trimming cost V 2 bases and J 6 bases, with 11 bases left between them. The CDR3 runs 13 residues. Germline-derived CDR1 and CDR2 are MNHEY and SVGAGI. The CDR3 DNA reads TGTGCCAGCAGTTACAGGGAAGGGCGCGAGCAGTACTTC. Translation: CASSYREGREQYF.

The chain joins TRBV12-3 or TRBV12-4 to TRBJ1-1, with D hard to call. The CDR3 has 15 amino acids. V was cut by 1 base and J by 1 base, with 10 bases left in between. CDR3 protein: CASSLGVPGNTEAFF. CDR3 coding DNA: TGTGCCAGCAGTTTAGGGGTTCCGGGGAACACTGAAGCTTTCTTT.

The chain joins TRBV2 to TRBJ2-7; D may be TRBD1 (6 bases). The CDR3 covers 13 residues. V was trimmed by 8 bases and J by 4 bases, leaving 15 bases between them. The germline CDR1 and CDR2 sequences are SNHLY and FYNNEI. In DNA, the CDR3 is TGTGCCAGCTCTCACGAAAGGGGGTACGAGCAGTACTTC. The encoded protein is CASSHERGYEQYF.

V is TRBV6-2 or TRBV6-3 and J is TRBJ1-1, with 7 nucleotides matching TRBD1. The CDR3 covers 17 residues. CDR1 and CDR2 from the germline V gene are MNHEY and SVGEGT. J lost 0 bases, V lost 2 bases, and 9 bases had no gene match. The CDR3 DNA reads TGTGCCAGCAGTTACCGGTCCAGGGGGTCCATGAACACTGAAGCTTTCTTT. It yields the protein CASSYRSRGSMNTEAFF.

V usage is TRBV2 and J usage is TRBJ2-1; TRBD2 matches at 10 bases. Looked up from germline, CDR1 is SNHLY and CDR2 is FYNNEI. The CDR3 has 16 residues. Germline trimming cut 7 bases from V and 0 bases from J; bases unmatched to any gene: 6. CDR3 DNA sequence: TGTGCCAGCATCAGCGGGGGGGATAGCTCCTACAATGAGCAGTTCTTC. Residues: CASISGGDSSYNEQFF.

Only a few counts were recorded for this clonotype. The chain joins TRBV6-6 to TRBJ1-3; the D gene is possibly TRBD1 (5 bases). Germline-derived CDR1 and CDR2 are MNHNY and SVGAGI (reference sequence). V shed 6 bases and J shed 4 bases, with 7 bases lying between them. This CDR3 spans 12 amino acids. The CDR3 loop reads CASRGEGNTIYF. CDR3 DNA sequence: TGTGCCAGCAGAGGGGAAGGAAACACCATATATTTT.

The genes are TRBV4-2 and TRBJ1-1; D may be TRBD1 (6 bases). The CDR3 is 15 amino acids. Trimming took 4 bases from V and 1 from J, leaving 13 bases between them. Germline CDR1 reads LGHNA; CDR2 reads YNFKEQ. CDR3 nucleotides: TGTGCCAGCAGCCCCGCGTGGGGGGCGAACACTGAAGCTTTCTTT. It encodes CASSPAWGANTEAFF.

The V and J genes are TRBV20-1 and TRBJ2-5; tentatively, D is TRBD1 or TRBD2 (5 bases each). The assigned J gene may be wrong: the sequence end matches TRBJ2-7 better. The germline gives CDR1 DFQATT, CDR2 SNEGSKA (reference sequence). The CDR3 has 15 amino acids. CDR3 region: CSARVPRGESHEQYF. DNA of the CDR3: TGCAGTGCTAGAGTTCCTCGAGGGGAATCCCACGAGCAGTACTTC.